This T cell receptor (beta chain) came from a study of cytomegalovirus exposure and HLA in healthy donors. Notes on the study in general: Overall, approximately 150 TCR beta chains were annotated as cytomegalovirus-associated. In most subjects, TCR beta sequences reportedly gave accurate predictions of HLA-A and HLA-B alleles. In a later analysis, common viral pathogens appeared linked to several of the most significant clusters. CMV serostatus was the sole immune exposure information available.

The junction had 12 bases not matched to a gene; V was cut back by 4 bases and J by 15 bases. In germline, CDR1 is SGHNT, CDR2 YYREEE (reference sequence). The CDR3 is made up of 13 amino acids. Note on this clone: The target antigen is unknown.

The PCR ran on 60 Vbeta and 13 Jbeta primers. Generated by immunoSEQ multiplex PCR, the TCRdb table keeps only in-frame clones and is missing some. The sample contains about 160,000 clones, around 90% of which appear only once. This clonotype originated in a woman aged 25-40 years in good health and CMV-seronegative. This sequence joins TRBV5-4 and TRBJ2-1; 8 bases fit TRBD2. Sequenced sample: PBMCs. CDR3: CASSPPSGSLPFF. The CDR3 bases are TGTGCCAGCAGCCCCCCGAGCGGGAGTTTGCCGTTCTTC.